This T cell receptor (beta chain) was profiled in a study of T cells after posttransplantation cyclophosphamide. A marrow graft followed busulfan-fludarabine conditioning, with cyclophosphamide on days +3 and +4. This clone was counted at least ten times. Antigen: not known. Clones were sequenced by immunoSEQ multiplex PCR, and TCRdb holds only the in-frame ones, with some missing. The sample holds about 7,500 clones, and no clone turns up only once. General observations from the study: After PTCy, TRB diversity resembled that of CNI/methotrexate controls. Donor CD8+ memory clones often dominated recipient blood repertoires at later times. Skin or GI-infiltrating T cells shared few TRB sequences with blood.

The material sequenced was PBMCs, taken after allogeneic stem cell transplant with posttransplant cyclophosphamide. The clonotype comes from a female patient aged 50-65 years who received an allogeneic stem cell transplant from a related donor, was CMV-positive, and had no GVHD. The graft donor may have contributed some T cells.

The CDR3 DNA is TGCGCCAGCAGCCGCGTGGACGGGGTGCGCCAGCCCCAGCATTTT. Translating gives CASSRVDGVRQPQHF. The genes are TRBV4-1 and TRBJ1-5; no reliable D call. This CDR3 region has 15 residues. Germline CDR1 reads MGHRA; CDR2 reads YSYEKL. The V gene lost 4 bases and the J gene lost 7 bases, with 17 bases spanning the gap.